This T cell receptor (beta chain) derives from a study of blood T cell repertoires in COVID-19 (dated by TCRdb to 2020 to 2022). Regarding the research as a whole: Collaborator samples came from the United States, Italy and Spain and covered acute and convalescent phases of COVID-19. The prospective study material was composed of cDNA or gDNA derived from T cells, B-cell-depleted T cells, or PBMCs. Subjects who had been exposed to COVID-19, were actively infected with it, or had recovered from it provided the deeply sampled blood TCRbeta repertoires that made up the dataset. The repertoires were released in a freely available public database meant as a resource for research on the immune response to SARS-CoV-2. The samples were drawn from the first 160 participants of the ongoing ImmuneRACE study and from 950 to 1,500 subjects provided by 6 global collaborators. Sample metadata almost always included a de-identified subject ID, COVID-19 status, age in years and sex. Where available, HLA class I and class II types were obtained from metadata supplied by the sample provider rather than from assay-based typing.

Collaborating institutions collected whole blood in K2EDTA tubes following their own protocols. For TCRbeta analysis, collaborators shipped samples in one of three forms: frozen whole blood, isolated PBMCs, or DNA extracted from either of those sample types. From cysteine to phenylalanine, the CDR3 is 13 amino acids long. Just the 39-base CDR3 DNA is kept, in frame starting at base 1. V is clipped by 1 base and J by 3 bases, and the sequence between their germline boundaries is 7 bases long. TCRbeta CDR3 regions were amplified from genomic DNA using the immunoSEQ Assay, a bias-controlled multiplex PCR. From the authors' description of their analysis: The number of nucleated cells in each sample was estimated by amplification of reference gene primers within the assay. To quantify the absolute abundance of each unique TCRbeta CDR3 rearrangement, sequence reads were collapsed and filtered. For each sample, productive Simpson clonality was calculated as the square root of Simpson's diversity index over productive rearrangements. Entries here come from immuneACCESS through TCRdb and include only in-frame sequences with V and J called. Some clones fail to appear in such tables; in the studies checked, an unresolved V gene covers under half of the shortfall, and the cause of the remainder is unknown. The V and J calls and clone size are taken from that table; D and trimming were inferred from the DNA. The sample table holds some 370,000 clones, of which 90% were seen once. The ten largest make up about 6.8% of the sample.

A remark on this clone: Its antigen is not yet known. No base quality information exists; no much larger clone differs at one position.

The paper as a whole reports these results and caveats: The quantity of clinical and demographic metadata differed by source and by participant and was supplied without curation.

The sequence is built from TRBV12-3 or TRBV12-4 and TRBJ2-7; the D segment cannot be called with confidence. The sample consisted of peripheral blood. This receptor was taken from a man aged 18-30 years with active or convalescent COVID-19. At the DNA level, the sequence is TGTGCCAGCAGTTTAGGCAGGATCTACGAGCAGTACTTC. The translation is CASSLGRIYEQYF.